This T cell receptor beta chain is drawn from a study of T cell clones after liver transplantation. Broader study findings: The donor-reactive repertoire was only partly measurable in two subjects, lacking donor cells. A larger donor-reactive than third-party decline suggested partial antigen-specific deletion.

This CDR3 is built from 14 residues. From germline, CDR1 is MNHEY and CDR2 SVGAGI. V was pared by 0 bases and J by 5 bases, with 11 bases between. CD3+CD4+ and CD3+CD8+ cells were FACS-sorted from thawed unstimulated PBMCs. As for this clone: Its target is not known.

The data were produced by immunoSEQ multiplex PCR, yet TCRdb's version contains in-frame clones alone and is incomplete. The sample carries fewer than 25,000 clones, 80% to 90% recorded once. The receptor comes from a human donor who received a liver transplant. J is TRBJ2-7 and V is TRBV6-5, with D perhaps matching TRBD1 or TRBD2 (5 bases each). The sample in question was CD8+ T cells from blood, obtained before liver transplant. CDR3 amino acids: CASSYSDGTHEQYF. The CDR3 region has the DNA TGTGCCAGCAGTTACTCCGACGGGACCCACGAGCAGTACTTC.